The entry below describes one T cell receptor (beta chain). Other DNA sequences from this sample encode an identical CDR3 as well. The data belong to a study of cytomegalovirus exposure and HLA in healthy donors. Measured with immunoSEQ multiplex PCR; TCRdb has only the in-frame clones, and not every one. The sample shows 250,000 to 350,000 clones, about nine tenths of them seen only once. From germline, CDR1 is SGHTA and CDR2 FQGNSA. The trim removed 5 bases at V and 2 bases at J, leaving 7 bases unmatched. The length of the CDR3 is 15 residues. The sequenced sample was PBMCs. This clonotype originated in a woman between 18 and 30 years old in good health and CMV-seronegative. V is TRBV7-2 and J is TRBJ2-7; 9 bases match TRBD2. The CDR3 sequence is CASSARAGGPYEQYF. CDR3 nucleotides: TGTGCCAGCAGCGCCAGGGCGGGAGGGCCCTACGAGCAGTACTTC. The variable domain in full, with the rest retrieved from reference TRBV7-2 and TRBJ2-7, is GAGVSQSPSNKVTEKGKDVELRCDPISGHTALYWYRQSLGQGLEFLIYFQGNSAPDKSGLPSDRFSAERTGGSVSTLTIQRTQQEDSAVYLCASSARAGGPYEQYFGPGTRLTVT.